Below, one T cell receptor (beta chain) is given with its context. The record originates from a study of blood T cell repertoires in COVID-19. On the study more broadly: Spain, Italy and the United States supplied samples that represented acute and convalescent COVID-19. T cells, B-cell-depleted T cells, or PBMCs provided the cDNA or gDNA that served as material.

Original processing methods: How many nucleated cells were present was estimated from reference gene primer amplification. The assay was immunoSEQ multiplex PCR, and TCRdb's table has in-frame clones only and misses some. V and J calls and clone size are given by that table; D and trimming were obtained from the DNA. The sample lists about 140,000 clones, about 86% occurring once. This receptor was identified in an older woman with acute or convalescent COVID-19. Sample: peripheral blood.

This chain's CDR3 is CASSQRTAGGNEQFF. The DNA for the CDR3 is TGCGCCAGCAGCCAGCGGACAGCGGGGGGCAATGAGCAGTTCTTC. V gene TRBV4-1 combines with J gene TRBJ2-1, with TRBD2 identical over 9 bases. The CDR3 is made up of 15 amino acids. CDR1 is MGHRA, CDR2 YSYEKL, per germline. V lost 3 bases, J lost 6 bases, and 6 bases stayed unmatched.